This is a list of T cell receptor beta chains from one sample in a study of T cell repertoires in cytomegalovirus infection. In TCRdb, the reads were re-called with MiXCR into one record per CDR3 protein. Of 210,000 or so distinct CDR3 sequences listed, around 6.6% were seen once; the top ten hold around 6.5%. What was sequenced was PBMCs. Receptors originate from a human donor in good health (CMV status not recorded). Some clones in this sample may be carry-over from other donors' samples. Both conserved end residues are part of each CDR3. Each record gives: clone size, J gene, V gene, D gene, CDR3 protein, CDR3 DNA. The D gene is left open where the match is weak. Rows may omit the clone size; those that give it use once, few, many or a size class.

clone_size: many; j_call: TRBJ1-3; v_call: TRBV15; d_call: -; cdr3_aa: CATSRDGTGELRGNTIYF; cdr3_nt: TGTGCCACCAGCAGAGATGGGACGGGGGAGTTGCGCGGAAACACCATATATTTT
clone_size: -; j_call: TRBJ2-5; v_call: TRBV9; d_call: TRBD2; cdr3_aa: CASSGETSDQETQYF; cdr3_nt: TGTGCCAGCAGCGGAGAGACTAGCGATCAGGAGACCCAGTACTTC
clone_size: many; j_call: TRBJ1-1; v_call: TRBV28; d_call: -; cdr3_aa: CASSQLPKEAFF; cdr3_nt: TGTGCCAGCAGCCAACTCCCGAAGGAAGCTTTCTTT
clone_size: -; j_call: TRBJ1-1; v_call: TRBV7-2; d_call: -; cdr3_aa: CASSLDSRGSNTEAFF; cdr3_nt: TGTGCCAGCAGCTTAGATTCTAGGGGCTCGAACACTGAAGCTTTCTTT
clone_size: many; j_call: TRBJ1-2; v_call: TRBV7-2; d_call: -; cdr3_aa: CASSLQGSANYGYTF; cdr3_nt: TGTGCCAGCAGCTTGCAGGGGTCCGCTAACTATGGCTACACCTTC
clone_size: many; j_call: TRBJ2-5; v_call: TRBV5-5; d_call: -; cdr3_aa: CASSLGLTKETQYF; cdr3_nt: TGTGCCAGCAGCTTAGGCCTGACAAAAGAGACCCAGTACTTC
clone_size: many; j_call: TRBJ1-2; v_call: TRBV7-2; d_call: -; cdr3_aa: CASSPGDWGYGYTF; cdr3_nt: TGTGCCAGCAGCCCCGGGGACTGGGGCTATGGCTACACCTTC
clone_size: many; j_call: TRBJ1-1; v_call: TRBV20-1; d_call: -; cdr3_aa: CSARPGTNTEAFF; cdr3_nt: TGCAGTGCTAGACCAGGGACAAACACTGAAGCTTTCTTT
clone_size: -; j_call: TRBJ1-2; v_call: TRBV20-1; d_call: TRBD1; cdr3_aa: CSATDRGLLSYGYTF; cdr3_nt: TGCAGTGCTACCGACAGGGGACTTCTGAGTTATGGCTACACCTTC
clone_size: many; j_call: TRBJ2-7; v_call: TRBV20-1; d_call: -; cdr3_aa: CSASSYSYNEQYF; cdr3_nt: TGCAGTGCTAGTTCTTACAGTTACAACGAGCAGTACTTC
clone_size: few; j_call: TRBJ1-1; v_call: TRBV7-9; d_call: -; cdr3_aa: CASSPGTGMGAFF; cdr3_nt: TGTGCCAGCAGCCCTGGAACGGGAATGGGGGCTTTCTTT
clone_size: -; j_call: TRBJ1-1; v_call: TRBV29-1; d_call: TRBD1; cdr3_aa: CSVGRQGEMAFF; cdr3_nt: TGCAGCGTTGGGCGACAGGGGGAGATGGCTTTCTTT
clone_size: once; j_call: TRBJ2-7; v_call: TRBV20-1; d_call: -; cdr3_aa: CSATPEAYEQYF; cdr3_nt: TGCAGTGCTACCCCAGAAGCCTACGAGCAGTACTTC
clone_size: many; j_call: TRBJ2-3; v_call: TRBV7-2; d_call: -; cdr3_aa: CASSRAGLPTDTQYF; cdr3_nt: TGTGCCAGCAGCCGGGCGGGTTTACCCACAGATACGCAGTATTTT
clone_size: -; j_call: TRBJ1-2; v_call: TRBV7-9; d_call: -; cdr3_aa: CASSLTTSSGGYTF; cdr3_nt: TGTGCCAGCAGCTTAACGACATCGTCGGGCGGCTACACCTTC
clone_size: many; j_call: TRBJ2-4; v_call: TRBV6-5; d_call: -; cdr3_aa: CASSRTGIKNIQYF; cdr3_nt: TGTGCCAGCAGCCGCACAGGGATAAAAAACATTCAGTACTTC
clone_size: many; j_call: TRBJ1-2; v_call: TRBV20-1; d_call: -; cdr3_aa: CSAPGINYGYTF; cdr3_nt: TGCAGTGCTCCCGGGATAAACTATGGCTACACCTTC
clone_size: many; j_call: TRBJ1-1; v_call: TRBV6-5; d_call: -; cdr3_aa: CASRSTVNTEAFF; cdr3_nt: TGTGCCAGCAGATCAACAGTGAACACTGAAGCTTTCTTT
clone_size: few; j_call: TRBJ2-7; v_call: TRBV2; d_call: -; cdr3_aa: CASSEHPWAYEQYF; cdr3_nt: TGTGCCAGCAGTGAACACCCGTGGGCCTACGAGCAGTACTTC
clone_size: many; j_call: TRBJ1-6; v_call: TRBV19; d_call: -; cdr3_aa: CASSIVRAFDSPLHF; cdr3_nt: TGTGCCAGTAGTATTGTCCGGGCATTCGATTCACCCCTCCACTTT
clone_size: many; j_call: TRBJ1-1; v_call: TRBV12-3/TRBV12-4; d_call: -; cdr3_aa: CASSFPSLPAFF; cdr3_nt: TGTGCCAGCAGTTTCCCCAGCTTGCCGGCTTTCTTT
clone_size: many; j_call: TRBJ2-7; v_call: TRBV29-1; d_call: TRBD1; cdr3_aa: CSVGTGDKQYF; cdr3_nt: TGCAGCGTGGGGACAGGGGATAAGCAGTACTTC
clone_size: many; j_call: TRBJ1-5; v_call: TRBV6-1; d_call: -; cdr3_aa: CASSDHDRQAQPQHF; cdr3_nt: TGTGCCAGCAGTGACCACGACAGGCAGGCTCAGCCCCAGCATTTT
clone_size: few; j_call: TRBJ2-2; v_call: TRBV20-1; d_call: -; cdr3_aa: CSARQTGKNTGELFF; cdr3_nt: TGCAGTGCTAGACAAACAGGGAAGAACACCGGGGAGCTGTTTTTT
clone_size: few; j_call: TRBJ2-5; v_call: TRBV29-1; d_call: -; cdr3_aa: CSVVPGGETQYF; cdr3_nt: TGCAGCGTTGTCCCCGGGGGCGAGACCCAGTACTTC
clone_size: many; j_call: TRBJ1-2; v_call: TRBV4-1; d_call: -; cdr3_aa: CASSQDKASLNYGYTF; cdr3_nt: TGCGCCAGCAGCCAAGATAAAGCGTCGCTTAACTATGGCTACACCTTC
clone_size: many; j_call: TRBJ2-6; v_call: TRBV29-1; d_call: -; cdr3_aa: CSVGREGANVLTF; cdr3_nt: TGCAGCGTTGGCAGGGAGGGGGCCAACGTCCTGACTTTC
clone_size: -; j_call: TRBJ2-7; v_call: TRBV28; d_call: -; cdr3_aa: CASSSLGGSVSYEQYF; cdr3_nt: TGTGCCAGCAGTTCCCTTGGGGGGTCTGTAAGCTACGAGCAGTACTTC
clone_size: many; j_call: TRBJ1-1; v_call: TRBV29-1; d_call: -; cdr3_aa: CSVLFPGGTEAFF; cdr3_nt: TGCAGCGTTCTATTCCCAGGAGGCACTGAAGCTTTCTTT
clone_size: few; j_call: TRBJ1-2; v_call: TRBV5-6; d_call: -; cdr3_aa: CASSLTGPMGGYTF; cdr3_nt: TGTGCCAGCAGCTTGACAGGACCGATGGGGGGCTACACCTTC
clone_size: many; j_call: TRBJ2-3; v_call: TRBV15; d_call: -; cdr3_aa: CATSREVGITDTQYF; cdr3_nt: TGTGCCACCAGCAGAGAGGTCGGGATCACAGATACGCAGTATTTT
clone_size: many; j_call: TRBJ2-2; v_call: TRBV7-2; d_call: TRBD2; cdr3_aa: CASSFLAGQTGELFF; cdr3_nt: TGTGCCAGCAGCTTCCTAGCGGGTCAAACCGGGGAGCTGTTTTTT
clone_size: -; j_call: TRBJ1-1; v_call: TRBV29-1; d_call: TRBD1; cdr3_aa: CSVKSGGAFRPEAFF; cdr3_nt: TGCAGCGTAAAATCAGGGGGCGCGTTTCGACCAGAAGCTTTCTTT
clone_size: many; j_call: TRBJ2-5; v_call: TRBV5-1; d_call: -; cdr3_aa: CASSQDGAVETQYF; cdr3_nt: TGCGCCAGCAGCCAGGACGGGGCGGTGGAGACCCAGTACTTC
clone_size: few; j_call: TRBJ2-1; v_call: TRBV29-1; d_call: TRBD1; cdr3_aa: CSVGGTALYNEQFF; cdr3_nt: TGCAGCGTTGGAGGGACAGCCTTATACAATGAGCAGTTCTTC
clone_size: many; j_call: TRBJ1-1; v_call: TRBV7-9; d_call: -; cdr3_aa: CASSLGTEAEAFF; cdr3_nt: TGTGCCAGCAGCTTAGGTACAGAGGCTGAAGCTTTCTTT